This T cell receptor beta chain was captured in a study of blood T cells in healthy people across ages. Trimming stripped 2 bases from V and 0 bases from J, with 12 bases between. CDR3 length: 17 amino acids. Germline V lookup: CDR1 SGHRS, CDR2 YFSETQ. PCR was performed a second time for about 6 to 12 cycles using a sample-barcoded 5' primer and a J-beta primer mix. Each cDNA was tagged by a template-switch adaptor containing 12 random nucleotides. MiXCR was run by TCRdb on the 5' RACE reads, yielding one entry per CDR3 protein. The data contain approximately 800,000 distinct CDR3 sequences, about 42% of them seen just once; the ten biggest clones take up roughly 18%.

Sequencing was done on a sample of blood. The sequence was collected from an elderly man in good health. The chain couples TRBV5-1 to TRBJ2-6; D not certain. CDR3: CASSLSGSSSGANVLTF. The CDR3 DNA reads as TGCGCCAGCAGCTTATCGGGCAGTTCCTCTGGGGCCAACGTCCTGACTTTC. Drawing the rest from reference TRBV5-1 and TRBJ2-6, the complete variable domain is KAGVTQTPRYLIKTRGQQVTLSCSPISGHRSVSWYQQTPGQGLQFLFEYFSETQRNKGNFPGRFSGRQFSNSRSEMNVSTLELGDSALYLCASSLSGSSSGANVLTFGAGSRLTVL.